What follows are 6 T cell receptor beta chains derived from one specimen sequenced in a study of T cell repertoires in cytomegalovirus infection (dated by TCRdb to the late 2010s). This sample was sequenced with an Illumina HiSeq 1500. Through fastp at Q25 and MiXCR, TCRdb rebuilt clones from the public reads, retaining in-frame beta chains. CDR3 protein sequences are deduplicated, and each keeps its most common genes and DNA. This sample gives about 250,000 distinct CDR3 sequences in total; about 5.9% of them show up just once. 6.5% of the sample is taken by the ten largest. Sequenced input: PBMCs. These receptors all stem from a human donor in good health (CMV status not recorded). Some clones in this sample may be carry-over from other donors' samples.

This clonotype has a handful of counts. The chain employs TRBV6-5 and TRBJ1-2, with D unresolved. Germline CDR1 is MNHEY and CDR2 is SVGAGI. The CDR3 covers 14 residues. Trimming removed 0 bases at V and 2 bases at J, with 7 bases between. CDR3 protein: CASSYSRENYGYTF. DNA of the CDR3: TGTGCCAGCAGTTACTCTCGGGAAAACTATGGCTACACCTTC.

This rearrangement joins TRBV7-9 to TRBJ2-1, with D perhaps matching TRBD2 (5 bases). Germline-derived CDR1 and CDR2 are SEHNR and FQNEAQ (reference sequence). Trimming cost V 0 bases and J 7 bases, with 16 bases left between them. The CDR3 is made up of 16 amino acids. CDR3 sequence reads: CASSLAAWQSGNEQFF. CDR3 in DNA: TGTGCCAGCAGCTTAGCGGCGTGGCAGTCGGGGAATGAGCAGTTCTTC.

The CDR3 sequence: CASSFPAGYGYTF. In DNA form, the CDR3 reads TGTGCCAGCAGTTTCCCTGCAGGGTATGGCTACACCTTC. V is TRBV28 and J is TRBJ1-2, with TRBD1 as a possible D gene (5 bases). The CDR3 runs to 13 residues. Trimming removed 3 bases from V and 5 bases from J, with 10 bases in between. CDR1 MDHEN and CDR2 SYDVKM come from the germline V gene.

This clonotype was seen many times. This chain uses TRBV19 with TRBJ1-5, with unresolved D. There are 15 residues in the CDR3. Trimming shortened V by 1 base and J by 0 bases, and 7 bases separated the two germline ends. CDR1 is LNHDA and CDR2 is SQIVND in the germline V gene (reference sequence). The CDR3 loop reads CASSIVTDSNQPQHF. DNA for the CDR3: TGTGCCAGTAGTATAGTGACGGATAGCAATCAGCCCCAGCATTTT.

This clonotype was picked up many times. The V gene is TRBV7-3, the J gene TRBJ1-3, with unresolved D. V lost 0 bases to trimming and J lost 0 bases, with 9 bases between them. The CDR3 loop spans 16 amino acids. Germline values: CDR1 SGHTA, CDR2 FQGTGA. CDR3 protein: CASSLTSAGSGNTIYF. In DNA, the CDR3 is TGTGCCAGCAGCTTAACGAGCGCAGGCTCTGGAAACACCATATATTTT.

This clonotype has only a few counts. The chain couples TRBV5-6 to TRBJ1-1, with D perhaps TRBD1 (5 bases). The V gene's germline CDR1 is SGHDT and CDR2 YYEEEE. V shed 5 bases and J shed 1 base, with 15 bases lying between them. The CDR3 has 15 residues. CDR3: CASRLFGGRNTEAFF. Written as DNA, the CDR3 is TGTGCCAGCAGGCTTTTCGGGGGGAGGAACACTGAAGCTTTCTTT.